This note documents a single T cell receptor beta chain sequence. Its antigen is not known. Germline V lookup: CDR1 SGHRS, CDR2 YFSETQ. The CDR3 sequence is 16 residues long. The V end was cut by 0 bases, the J end by 2 bases, with 15 bases between. This sample was included in a study of cytomegalovirus exposure and HLA in healthy donors. Study-level points and caveats: As a later analysis showed, several of the most significant clusters appeared to be linked to common viral pathogens. The study recorded over 150 TCR beta chains that were cytomegalovirus-associated.

Primers: 60 Vbeta forward and 13 Jbeta reverse. Generated by immunoSEQ multiplex PCR, the TCRdb table keeps only in-frame clones and is missing some. The sample lists approximately 92,000 clones, around 81% occurring once. This chain connects TRBV5-1 to TRBJ2-7; D unresolved. The sample comprised PBMCs. The sequence was collected from a woman aged 65 to 85 in good health and CMV-seropositive. Here the CDR3 reads CASSLDAGYTPYEQYF. The CDR3 DNA is TGCGCCAGCAGCTTGGATGCAGGCTACACACCCTACGAGCAGTACTTC.